The present entry profiles one T cell receptor (beta chain) with its context. The antigen is undetermined. CD4+ T cells from unexposed donors were obtained before the COVID-19 pandemic (2011-2018). CD4+ T cells were isolated from the cells after 10 days of culture. This CDR3 is built from 12 residues. Germline V lookup: CDR1 MNHEY, CDR2 SVGAGI. The V segment lost 10 bases and the J segment 1 base; nucleotides outside the gene matches: 4. The data stem from a study of CD4 T cells in relation to SARS-CoV-2 and coronaviruses. Generated by immunoSEQ multiplex PCR, the TCRdb table keeps only in-frame clones and is missing some. The sample has tens of thousands of clones; more than 60% are singletons.

Sequenced input: CD4+ T cells from PBMCs, cultured in vitro. The receptor was isolated from a human donor in good health. The chain joins TRBV6-5 to TRBJ2-7, with 7 bases identical to TRBD2. CDR3 DNA sequence: TGTGCCACCGGGACTACATCCTACGAGCAGTACTTC. The encoded protein is CATGTTSYEQYF.